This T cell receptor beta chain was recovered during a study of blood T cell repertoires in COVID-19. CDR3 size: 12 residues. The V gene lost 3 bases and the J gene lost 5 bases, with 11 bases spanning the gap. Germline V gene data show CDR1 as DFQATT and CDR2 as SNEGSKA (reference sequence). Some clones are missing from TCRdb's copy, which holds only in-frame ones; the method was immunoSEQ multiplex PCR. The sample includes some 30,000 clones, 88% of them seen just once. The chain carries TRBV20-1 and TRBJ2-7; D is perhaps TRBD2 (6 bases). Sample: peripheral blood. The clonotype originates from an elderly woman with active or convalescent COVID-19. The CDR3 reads CSASQLAHEQYF. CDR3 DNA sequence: TGCAGTGCTAGTCAACTAGCCCACGAGCAGTACTTC.